This TCR beta chain appears in the sequencing data of a study of blood T cell repertoires in COVID-19. The trim removed 6 bases at V and 7 bases at J, leaving 7 bases unmatched. The CDR3 loop spans 15 amino acids. Germline values: CDR1 SNHLY, CDR2 FYNNEI. Original processing notes: Amplification with reference gene primers provided the estimates of nucleated cell counts. Some clones are missing from TCRdb's copy, which holds only in-frame ones; the method was immunoSEQ multiplex PCR. That table furnishes V, J and clone size, whereas the DNA furnished D and trimming. In the table there are 250,000 or so clones, roughly nine tenths of which are singletons. This clone was counted a single time. Participants had their cohort set by participant-reported clinical history.

Material for sequencing was PBMCs or T cells enriched from blood (not recorded which). The TCR originated in a human donor in a cohort exposed to, infected with or recovered from COVID-19 (not recorded which). The donor label of this sample is uncertain. The chain is built from TRBV2 and TRBJ1-6, with TRBD1 matching over 9 bases. The CDR3 region is CASSLTGGWNSPLHF. The CDR3 DNA is TGTGCCAGCAGCCTCACAGGGGGCTGGAATTCACCCCTCCACTTT. Full variable domain (remainder filled in from reference TRBV2 and TRBJ1-6): EPEVTQTPSHQVTQMGQEVILRCVPISNHLYFYWYRQILGQKVEFLVSFYNNEISEKSEIFDDQFSVERPDGSNFTLKIRSTKLEDSAMYFCASSLTGGWNSPLHFGNGTRLTVT.